A selection of T cell receptor beta chains follows, all from one sample in a study of blood T cell repertoires in COVID-19. The protocol was immunoSEQ multiplex PCR, while the TCRdb copy is restricted to in-frame clones and leaves out a portion. Of fewer than 250,000 clones in the sample, around 88% are singletons; the top ten hold approximately 2.1%. The material sequenced was PBMCs or T cells enriched from blood (not recorded which). These receptors were taken from a woman aged 45-60 years who had recovered from COVID-19. The CDR3 runs from the conserved cysteine through the conserved F or W. A D gene is named only where the DNA matches it firmly. A clone size is listed for some rows: how often the clone was seen (once, few, many), or a class if it is expanded.

abundance: .
j_gene: TRBJ2-7
v_gene: TRBV9
d_gene: .
CDR3nt: TGTGCCAGCAGTCCTCGGAGTACAGGGTTCCACGAGCAGTACTTC
CDR3aa: CASSPRSTGFHEQYF

abundance: .
j_gene: TRBJ1-3
v_gene: TRBV12-3/TRBV12-4
d_gene: .
CDR3nt: TGTGCCAGCAGCCGTTCTGGAAACACCATATATTTT
CDR3aa: CASSRSGNTIYF

abundance: few
j_gene: TRBJ2-2
v_gene: TRBV29-1
d_gene: TRBD1
CDR3nt: TGCAGCGTTAAACGACAGGGGCTAACCGGGGAGCTGTTTTTT
CDR3aa: CSVKRQGLTGELFF

abundance: few
j_gene: TRBJ2-5
v_gene: TRBV7-6
d_gene: .
CDR3nt: TGTGCCAGCAGCCGGCTCCGAGGGGGCCAAGAGACCCAGTACTTC
CDR3aa: CASSRLRGGQETQYF

abundance: once
j_gene: TRBJ2-1
v_gene: TRBV9
d_gene: .
CDR3nt: TGTGCCAGCAGCGTTACTACAGGACCGAGCAACAATGAGCAGTTCTTC
CDR3aa: CASSVTTGPSNNEQFF

abundance: .
j_gene: TRBJ2-7
v_gene: TRBV27
d_gene: .
CDR3nt: TGTGCCAGCAGGCTTACCCTCAGGGGATACGAGCAGTACTTC
CDR3aa: CASRLTLRGYEQYF

abundance: .
j_gene: TRBJ2-1
v_gene: TRBV2
d_gene: TRBD2
CDR3nt: TGTGCCAGCAGGGGACTAGCGGGTAAAGCCTACAATGAGCAGTTCTTC
CDR3aa: CASRGLAGKAYNEQFF

abundance: .
j_gene: TRBJ2-5
v_gene: TRBV11-2
d_gene: TRBD2
CDR3nt: TGTGCCAGCAGCTTTGGGTTCCAGCGGGGGGAACAAGAGACCCAGTACTTC
CDR3aa: CASSFGFQRGEQETQYF

abundance: once
j_gene: TRBJ2-7
v_gene: TRBV24-1
d_gene: TRBD1
CDR3nt: TGTGCCACCAGTGAAATACGGACAGGGTCCAAGCAGTACTTC
CDR3aa: CATSEIRTGSKQYF

abundance: .
j_gene: TRBJ2-7
v_gene: TRBV11-2
d_gene: .
CDR3nt: TGTGCCAGCAGCCCCGCCGGGAACGTCTACGAGCAGTACTTC
CDR3aa: CASSPAGNVYEQYF

abundance: .
j_gene: TRBJ1-2
v_gene: TRBV7-9
d_gene: .
CDR3nt: TGTGCCAGCAGCGGGTGGAGGGGTAGCTATGGCTACACCTTC
CDR3aa: CASSGWRGSYGYTF

abundance: .
j_gene: TRBJ1-2
v_gene: TRBV5-5
d_gene: TRBD1
CDR3nt: TGTGCCAGCAGCCCCCGGGACAGATCCAAAGGGGGGGGCTACACCTTC
CDR3aa: CASSPRDRSKGGGYTF

abundance: .
j_gene: TRBJ2-7
v_gene: TRBV28
d_gene: .
CDR3nt: TGTGCCAGCAGCCAAAATAGCGGCCCTCCTACGGAGCAGTACTTC
CDR3aa: CASSQNSGPPTEQYF

abundance: .
j_gene: TRBJ2-1
v_gene: TRBV13
d_gene: .
CDR3nt: TGTGCCAGCAGCTTAGTCCGCAATGAGCAGTTCTTC
CDR3aa: CASSLVRNEQFF

abundance: .
j_gene: TRBJ1-2
v_gene: TRBV5-1
d_gene: .
CDR3nt: TGCGCCAGCAGCTTGACCCAGGGGAACTATGGCTACACCTTC
CDR3aa: CASSLTQGNYGYTF

abundance: .
j_gene: TRBJ2-1
v_gene: TRBV5-1
d_gene: TRBD2
CDR3nt: TGCGCCAGCAGCTTCGCTAGCGGCACTTCCTACAATGAGCAGTTCTTC
CDR3aa: CASSFASGTSYNEQFF

abundance: .
j_gene: TRBJ1-2
v_gene: TRBV7-9
d_gene: .
CDR3nt: TGTGCCAGCAGCTTAGGAGGACAGAATGGCTACACCTTC
CDR3aa: CASSLGGQNGYTF

abundance: few
j_gene: TRBJ1-2
v_gene: TRBV29-1
d_gene: .
CDR3nt: TGCAGCGTTGACAGGGGATTTAACTATGGCTACACCTTC
CDR3aa: CSVDRGFNYGYTF

abundance: .
j_gene: TRBJ1-2
v_gene: TRBV19
d_gene: .
CDR3nt: TGTGCCAGTAGTATCGGGGTCCATTATGGCTACACCTTC
CDR3aa: CASSIGVHYGYTF

abundance: few
j_gene: TRBJ2-1
v_gene: TRBV11-3
d_gene: TRBD1
CDR3nt: TGTGCCAGCAGCTTAGATAGACAGGGGAGTTTTTTGGACAATGAGCAGTTCTTC
CDR3aa: CASSLDRQGSFLDNEQFF

abundance: .
j_gene: TRBJ2-5
v_gene: TRBV4-2
d_gene: TRBD2
CDR3nt: TGTGCCAGCAGCCAAGGTGCGGGAGTGGGCCAAGAGACCCAGTACTTC
CDR3aa: CASSQGAGVGQETQYF

abundance: .
j_gene: TRBJ2-1
v_gene: TRBV24-1
d_gene: TRBD2
CDR3nt: TGTGCCACCAGTGATTTGGGAGCGGGAGGTTACAATGAGCAGTTCTTC
CDR3aa: CATSDLGAGGYNEQFF

abundance: .
j_gene: TRBJ2-3
v_gene: TRBV7-2
d_gene: .
CDR3nt: TGTGCCAGCAGCTTAGGTCTAGCGCAAGATACGCAGTATTTT
CDR3aa: CASSLGLAQDTQYF

abundance: few
j_gene: TRBJ1-3
v_gene: TRBV5-6
d_gene: .
CDR3nt: TGTGCCAGCAGCTTGGGGAGTTTGAGCTCTGGAAACACCATATATTTT
CDR3aa: CASSLGSLSSGNTIYF

abundance: .
j_gene: TRBJ2-5
v_gene: TRBV27
d_gene: .
CDR3nt: TGTGCCAGCAGTAGGGGAACCGTACAGGGTCCCCAGTACTTC
CDR3aa: CASSRGTVQGPQYF

abundance: .
j_gene: TRBJ1-1
v_gene: TRBV6-4
d_gene: TRBD1
CDR3nt: TGTGCCAGCAGTCCGGACAGGGCTAGCACTGAAGCTTTCTTT
CDR3aa: CASSPDRASTEAFF

abundance: .
j_gene: TRBJ1-5
v_gene: TRBV6-2/TRBV6-3
d_gene: TRBD1
CDR3nt: TGTGCCAGCAGCGGACAGGGGGGTCAGCCCCAGCATTTT
CDR3aa: CASSGQGGQPQHF

abundance: .
j_gene: TRBJ1-2
v_gene: TRBV6-2/TRBV6-3
d_gene: .
CDR3nt: TGTGCCAGCAGTTACGCGGCGGGACTATCTTACTATGGCTACACCTTC
CDR3aa: CASSYAAGLSYYGYTF

abundance: .
j_gene: TRBJ1-3
v_gene: TRBV3-1/TRBV3-2
d_gene: .
CDR3nt: TGTGCCAGCAGCCAAGTTAGGGGTACTGGAAACACCATATATTTT
CDR3aa: CASSQVRGTGNTIYF

abundance: .
j_gene: TRBJ2-1
v_gene: TRBV10-3
d_gene: TRBD1
CDR3nt: TGTGCCATCAGTGAGTCCCACAGGGGGCAGTTCTTC
CDR3aa: CAISESHRGQFF

abundance: .
j_gene: TRBJ1-2
v_gene: TRBV9
d_gene: TRBD1
CDR3nt: TGTGCCAGCAGCGCCGGGGACAGTTATGGCTACACCTTC
CDR3aa: CASSAGDSYGYTF

abundance: few
j_gene: TRBJ2-3
v_gene: TRBV5-6
d_gene: .
CDR3nt: TGTGCCAGCAGTCTCAGGAGCACAGATACGCAGTATTTT
CDR3aa: CASSLRSTDTQYF

abundance: few
j_gene: TRBJ1-5
v_gene: TRBV11-1
d_gene: .
CDR3nt: TGTGCCAGCAGCTTAGGGGGCGGACAGCCCCAGCATTTT
CDR3aa: CASSLGGGQPQHF

abundance: .
j_gene: TRBJ2-3
v_gene: TRBV28
d_gene: TRBD2
CDR3nt: TGTGCCAGCAGTTTATCAGCGGGGGGCAGCACAGATACGCAGTATTTT
CDR3aa: CASSLSAGGSTDTQYF

abundance: .
j_gene: TRBJ2-7
v_gene: TRBV27
d_gene: .
CDR3nt: TGTGCCAGCAGTCCCGGGGGTGGTGTGGCCCTGTGGGAGCAGTACTTC
CDR3aa: CASSPGGGVALWEQYF

abundance: .
j_gene: TRBJ1-2
v_gene: TRBV25-1
d_gene: TRBD1
CDR3nt: TGTGCCAGCAGTGGCCTCGGGACAGACTATGGCTACACCTTC
CDR3aa: CASSGLGTDYGYTF

abundance: .
j_gene: TRBJ2-2
v_gene: TRBV10-1
d_gene: .
CDR3nt: TGCGCCAGCAGGCTAACAGAAACCACCGGGGAGCTGTTTTTT
CDR3aa: CASRLTETTGELFF

abundance: .
j_gene: TRBJ2-2
v_gene: TRBV13
d_gene: .
CDR3nt: TGTGCCAGCAGCGGCAGGGTTCCCGCCGGGGAGCTGTTTTTT
CDR3aa: CASSGRVPAGELFF

abundance: .
j_gene: TRBJ2-7
v_gene: TRBV6-5
d_gene: TRBD1
CDR3nt: TGTGCCAGCAGGGACAGGGGGACTTACGAGCAGTACTTC
CDR3aa: CASRDRGTYEQYF

abundance: .
j_gene: TRBJ2-2
v_gene: TRBV7-9
d_gene: TRBD1
CDR3nt: TGTGCCAGCAGCTTAGTAGGGGGCAACAGCGGGGAGCTGTTTTTT
CDR3aa: CASSLVGGNSGELFF

abundance: .
j_gene: TRBJ2-1
v_gene: TRBV20-1
d_gene: TRBD2
CDR3nt: TGCAGTGCTAGTCTTAGCGGGAGGGGTCGGATGTATGAGCAGTTCTTC
CDR3aa: CSASLSGRGRMYEQFF

abundance: few
j_gene: TRBJ2-1
v_gene: TRBV9
d_gene: TRBD2
CDR3nt: TGTGCCAGCAGCGTAGATGGCGGGGGGGCCTCGGGCGAGCAGTTCTTC
CDR3aa: CASSVDGGGASGEQFF

abundance: .
j_gene: TRBJ2-2
v_gene: TRBV18
d_gene: TRBD2
CDR3nt: TGTGCCAGCTCACCACCGGGACTAGCGGGGGGAACCACCGGGGAGCTGTTTTTT
CDR3aa: CASSPPGLAGGTTGELFF

abundance: .
j_gene: TRBJ1-2
v_gene: TRBV28
d_gene: TRBD1
CDR3nt: TGTGCCAGCAGTTTATCACAGGGGTATGGCTACACCTTC
CDR3aa: CASSLSQGYGYTF

abundance: .
j_gene: TRBJ2-1
v_gene: TRBV27
d_gene: TRBD2
CDR3nt: TGTGCCAGCAGCACTTTGGGGCGGGGGGAATACAATGAGCAGTTCTTC
CDR3aa: CASSTLGRGEYNEQFF

abundance: .
j_gene: TRBJ2-3
v_gene: TRBV4-3
d_gene: TRBD1
CDR3nt: TGCGCCAGCAGCCAAGGGACAGGGGGGAGGACAGATACGCAGTATTTT
CDR3aa: CASSQGTGGRTDTQYF